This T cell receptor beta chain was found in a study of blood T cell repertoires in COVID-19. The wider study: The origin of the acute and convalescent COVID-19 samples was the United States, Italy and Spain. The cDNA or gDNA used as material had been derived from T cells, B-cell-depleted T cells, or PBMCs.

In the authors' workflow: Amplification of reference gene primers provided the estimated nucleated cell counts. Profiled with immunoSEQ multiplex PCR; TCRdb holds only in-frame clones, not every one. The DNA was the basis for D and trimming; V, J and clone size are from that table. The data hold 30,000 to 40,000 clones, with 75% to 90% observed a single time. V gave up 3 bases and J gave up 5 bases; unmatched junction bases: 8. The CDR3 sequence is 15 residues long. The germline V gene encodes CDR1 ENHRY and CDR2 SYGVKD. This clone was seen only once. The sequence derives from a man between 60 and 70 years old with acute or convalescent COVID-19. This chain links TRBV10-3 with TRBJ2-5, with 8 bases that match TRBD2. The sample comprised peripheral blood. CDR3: CAISDGGRLGETQYF. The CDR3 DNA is TGTGCCATCAGTGACGGCGGGAGGTTAGGGGAGACCCAGTACTTC.